This TCR beta chain was captured in a study of cytomegalovirus exposure and HLA in healthy donors. The study's findings and limits: Most subjects had HLA-A and HLA-B alleles reportedly predicted accurately by TCR beta sequences. On later analysis, the bulk of CMV-associated TCR beta chains appeared to be HLA-restricted.

As to this clone: Antigen specificity is unknown.

It was with 60 Vbeta and 13 Jbeta primers that the PCR ran. Clones were sequenced by immunoSEQ multiplex PCR, and TCRdb holds only the in-frame ones, with some missing. Altogether about 100,000 clones are present, approximately 76% being singletons, with the ten largest covering 7.1%. Germline CDR1 is KGHSH and CDR2 is LQKENI. With V trimmed by 2 bases and J by 3 bases, 5 bases remained unmatched. The CDR3 extends over 15 amino acids. The chain employs TRBV18 and TRBJ2-3, with 7 bases fitting TRBD1. Sequenced sample: PBMCs. The receptor comes from a man in his forties in good health and CMV-seropositive. The CDR3 protein is CASSPDRVRTDTQYF. The CDR3 DNA reads TGTGCCAGCTCACCAGACAGGGTCAGGACAGATACGCAGTATTTT.